The 14 T cell receptor beta chains below come from one sample, sequenced in a study of T cell repertoires in cytomegalovirus infection. One entry per CDR3 protein, called by TCRdb with MiXCR from the reads. The sample records around 240,000 distinct CDR3 sequences, 22% being singletons. The sample comprised CD8+ T cells from PBMCs. These receptor sequences come from a human donor in good health (CMV status not recorded). Some clones in this sample may be carry-over from other donors' samples.

This chain uses TRBV10-3 with TRBJ1-1; D uncertain. The CDR3 covers 16 residues. From germline, CDR1 is ENHRY and CDR2 SYGVKD. Between the trimmed V and J ends, which lost 0 bases and 1 base, there was a span of 12 bases. Here the CDR3 reads CAISESVSGPNTEAFF. The CDR3 DNA follows: TGTGCCATCAGTGAGTCAGTAAGCGGGCCGAACACTGAAGCTTTCTTT.

This sequence joins TRBV12-3 or TRBV12-4 and TRBJ2-7; no clear D gene. The length of the CDR3 is 14 residues. V was pared by 1 base and J by 2 bases, with 9 bases between. The chain's CDR3 is CASSLDSRPYEQYF. The DNA for the CDR3 is TGTGCCAGCAGTTTAGATTCGAGACCCTACGAGCAGTACTTC.

This clonotype was counted a few times. This sequence joins TRBV20-1 and TRBJ1-1; D ambiguous. V was shortened by 1 base and J by 0 bases, with 15 bases between the two germline ends. The CDR3 covers 16 residues. Germline V gene sequence: CDR1 DFQATT, CDR2 SNEGSKA (reference sequence). The CDR3 sequence is CSARVPQVNMNTEAFF. The CDR3 DNA reads as TGCAGTGCTAGAGTTCCTCAGGTTAATATGAACACTGAAGCTTTCTTT.

This clonotype was seen repeatedly, ten times or more. The rearrangement uses TRBV7-2 and TRBJ2-3; D tentatively fits TRBD1 or TRBD2 (5 bases each). Germline CDR1 SGHTA, CDR2 FQGNSA. The CDR3 runs 13 residues. V was pared by 3 bases and J by 6 bases, with 10 bases between. The DNA of the CDR3 is TGTGCCAGCAGCTTTCCGGGGCCGGATACGCAGTATTTT. Translation: CASSFPGPDTQYF.

This clonotype was recorded at least ten times. The chain is built from TRBV7-8 and TRBJ2-1, with 8 bases identical to TRBD1. CDR3 size: 15 residues. The J segment lost 6 bases and the V segment lost 2 bases, leaving 6 bases of the junction unmatched. The germline gives CDR1 SGHVS, CDR2 FQNEAQ. The CDR3 is CASSLPGTGGNEQFF. The CDR3 nucleotides are TGTGCCAGCAGCTTACCCGGGACAGGAGGCAATGAGCAGTTCTTC.

V is TRBV5-1 and J is TRBJ2-1, with 12 bases matching TRBD2. The CDR3 totals 18 residues. Germline-derived CDR1 and CDR2 are SGHRS and YFSETQ. V lost 5 bases and J lost 3; bases outside the gene matches: 12. Here the CDR3 DNA reads TGCGCCAGCAGGCGAGGAACTAGCGGGGGGTATTACTACAATGAGCAGTTCTTC. Translated: CASRRGTSGGYYYNEQFF.

This clonotype appeared a few times. CDR3 sequence (DNA): TGCAGTGCTCCCGGACTAGCGGGGGGTTCTGTTACGCAGTATTTT. Its protein is CSAPGLAGGSVTQYF. V and J are TRBV20-1 and TRBJ2-3; 14 positions match TRBD2. This CDR3 is built from 15 residues. CDR1 DFQATT and CDR2 SNEGSKA come from the germline V gene (reference sequence). The trim removed 5 bases at V and 8 bases at J, leaving 9 bases unmatched.

This clonotype showed up just a few times. This chain uses TRBV7-9 with TRBJ2-7; the match to TRBD2 covers 7 bases. CDR3 size: 15 residues. Germline CDR1 and CDR2: SEHNR and FQNEAQ (reference sequence). Trimming at V came to 5 bases and at J to 6 bases, leaving 13 bases not matched to a gene. The CDR3 bases are TGTGCCAGCAGCACCTGGGGGGGTCCAGCGAGCGAGCAGTACTTC. It codes for CASSTWGGPASEQYF.

The chain employs TRBV7-9 and TRBJ2-5; TRBD1 matches 7 bases. V was clipped by 4 bases and J by 3 bases; unmatched bases: 5. CDR1 and CDR2 (germline): SEHNR, FQNEAQ (reference sequence). This CDR3 has 14 residues. This CDR3 reads CASSSGDSEETQYF. CDR3 bases: TGTGCCAGCAGCTCAGGGGACAGCGAAGAGACCCAGTACTTC.

The V and J genes are TRBV19 and TRBJ2-7, with D unclear. V dropped 6 bases and J dropped 4 bases, with 13 bases sitting between them. The CDR3 is 13 residues long. Germline-derived CDR1 and CDR2 are LNHDA and SQIVND (reference sequence). The CDR3 DNA is TGTGCCAGTAGAGCCTCAGAGGATTACGAGCAGTACTTC. This gives the protein CASRASEDYEQYF.

This clonotype was seen many times. The rearrangement links TRBV20-1 to TRBJ1-2, with 9 bases that match TRBD1. Losses at the gene ends were 2 bases for V and 11 bases for J; bases not matched to a gene: 12. This CDR3 has 14 residues. Germline loops: CDR1 DFQATT, CDR2 SNEGSKA (reference sequence). This CDR3 is CSARSPGQGWVYTF. In nucleotides, the CDR3 is TGCAGTGCTAGATCCCCGGGACAGGGTTGGGTTTACACCTTC.

The gene calls are TRBV7-9 and TRBJ1-3, with D possibly TRBD1 on 6 matching bases. Germline V gives CDR1 SEHNR, CDR2 FQNEAQ (reference sequence). Trimming left V 5 bases short and J 4 bases short, with 18 bases between. The CDR3 has 16 amino acids. CDR3: CASSDGWGAEGNTIYF. The DNA of the CDR3 is TGTGCCAGCAGCGACGGTTGGGGGGCTGAAGGAAACACCATATATTTT. The complete variable domain, with remaining parts taken from reference TRBV7-9 and TRBJ1-3, reads DTGVSQNPRHKITKRGQNVTFRCDPISEHNRLYWYRQTLGQGPEFLTYFQNEAQLEKSRLLSDRFSAERPKGSFSTLEIQRTEQGDSAMYLCASSDGWGAEGNTIYFGEGSWLTVV.

This clonotype appeared many times. The chain recombines TRBV7-6 with TRBJ2-1, with D possibly being TRBD2 (5 bases). This CDR3 comprises 15 residues. Germline assignment: CDR1 SGHVS and CDR2 FNYEAQ. V was shortened by 4 bases and J by 8 bases, with 18 bases between the two germline ends. The CDR3 region has the DNA TGTGCCAGCAGCTCAGCGGACCCCTCTACTGATGAGCAGTTCTTC. It is translated as CASSSADPSTDEQFF.

This clonotype has a single count. J is TRBJ1-4 and V is TRBV2; D ambiguous. V lost 7 bases and J lost 5, with 11 bases in between. The CDR3 has 13 amino acids. Germline V CDR1 and CDR2: SNHLY, FYNNEI. CDR3 sequence reads: CASTGIGNEKLFF. CDR3 coding DNA: TGTGCCAGCACGGGCATAGGGAATGAAAAACTGTTTTTT.